This entry lists 18 T cell receptor beta chains sequenced from one sample in a study of blood T cell repertoires in COVID-19. Using immunoSEQ multiplex PCR, the repertoire was profiled, and TCRdb retains in-frame clones only, with some absent. The table lists fewer than 350,000 clones, approximately 91% of them singletons. Input material: PBMCs or T cells enriched from blood (not recorded which). The source of these receptors is a man aged 60-69 years who had recovered from COVID-19.

This rearrangement joins TRBV6-1 to TRBJ2-3; no clear D gene. Between the trimmed V and J ends, which lost 3 bases and 4 bases, there was a span of 5 bases. Germline values: CDR1 MNHNS, CDR2 SASEGT. The CDR3 is made up of 12 amino acids. The CDR3 DNA follows: TGTGCCAGCAGTGATCGGGCAGATACGCAGTATTTT. This translates into CASSDRADTQYF.

This clone was seen only a few times. This chain connects TRBV5-5 to TRBJ1-2, with a tentative D call TRBD1 (5 bases). V was pared by 4 bases and J by 4 bases, with 14 bases between. CDR1 and CDR2 (germline): SGHKS, YYEKEE (reference sequence). There are 14 residues in the CDR3. The CDR3 loop reads CASSQQGRVYGYTF. The CDR3 DNA is TGTGCCAGCAGCCAGCAAGGCAGGGTCTATGGCTACACCTTC.

The V call is TRBV19, the J call TRBJ1-3, with D tentatively TRBD1 (6 bases). Germline-derived CDR1 and CDR2 are LNHDA and SQIVND (reference sequence). The CDR3 is 14 amino acids. Trimming removed 9 bases from V and 0 bases from J, with 12 bases in between. The CDR3 is CASQDRYSGNTIYF. CDR3 in DNA: TGTGCCAGCCAGGACAGATACTCTGGAAACACCATATATTTT.

The CDR3 coding sequence is TGTGCCAGCAGGTCCGAATCGAGCGGGAGAAAGACCCAGTACTTC. As protein: CASRSESSGRKTQYF. The chain recombines TRBV28 with TRBJ2-5; 8 nucleotides line up with TRBD2. The CDR3 covers 15 residues. V lost 6 bases to trimming and J lost 6 bases; unmatched junction nucleotides: 12. Germline CDR1 MDHEN, CDR2 SYDVKM.

The rearrangement links TRBV19 to TRBJ2-6, with unresolved D. The germline V gene has CDR1 LNHDA and CDR2 SQIVND (reference sequence). The CDR3 has 14 amino acids. V lost 5 bases and J 2 bases, leaving 7 bases between the germline ends. CDR3: CASSGQPGANVLTF. In nucleotides, the CDR3 is TGTGCCAGTAGTGGGCAGCCTGGGGCCAACGTCCTGACTTTC.

The genes are TRBV28 and TRBJ1-1; 7 bases agree with TRBD1. Germline loops: CDR1 MDHEN, CDR2 SYDVKM. Trimming at V came to 6 bases and at J to 5 bases, leaving 6 bases not matched to a gene. This CDR3 has 13 amino acids. The CDR3 bases are TGTGCCAGCAGCCCAGGGGGACGGACTGAAGCTTTCTTT. It codes for CASSPGGRTEAFF. The full variable domain, with the rest looked up from reference TRBV28 and TRBJ1-1, is DVKVTQSSRYLVKRTGEKVFLECVQDMDHENMFWYRQDPGLGLRLIYFSYDVKMKEKGDIPEGYSVSREKKERFSLILESASTNQTSMYLCASSPGGRTEAFFGQGTRLTVV.

Worth noting for this clone: The junction does not match germline at one end; this may be a read error. This chain uses TRBV7-7 with TRBJ2-1, with 7 bases aligning to TRBD1. The CDR3 runs to 15 residues. Germline CDR1 and CDR2: SSHAT and FNYEAQ (reference sequence). This CDR3 reads CASSLGIQGYNEQFF. The CDR3 region has the DNA TGTGCTAGCAGCTTAGGGATACAGGGGTACAATGAGCAGTTCTTC. Full variable domain (missing parts from reference TRBV7-7 and TRBJ2-1): GAGVSQSPRYKVTKRGQDVTLRCDPISSHATLYWYQQALGQGPEFLTYFNYEAQPDKSGLPSDRFSAERPEGSISTLTIQRTEQRDSAMYRCASSLGIQGYNEQFFGPGTRLTVL.

The gene calls are TRBV5-1 and TRBJ2-5; TRBD2 matches 9 bases. The V gene's germline CDR1 is SGHRS and CDR2 YFSETQ. The CDR3 covers 17 residues. The trim removed 0 bases at V and 4 bases at J, leaving 10 bases unmatched. The CDR3 nucleotides read TGCGCCAGCAGCTTGGGGCTAGCGGGACGGGGAGGAGAGACCCAGTACTTC. Its translation: CASSLGLAGRGGETQYF.

This clone was observed a few times. The chain joins TRBV5-6 to TRBJ1-5; tentatively, D is TRBD1 (5 bases). The CDR3 is 16 residues long. Trimming removed 1 base from V and 2 bases from J, with 13 bases in between. Germline V gene lookup returns CDR1 SGHDT and CDR2 YYEEEE. CDR3 loop: CASSLWGESGNQPQHF. As DNA, the CDR3 is TGTGCCAGCAGCTTGTGGGGGGAATCGGGCAATCAGCCCCAGCATTTT.

The CDR3 sequence is CASSPKVGQGNTEAFF. The CDR3 DNA sequence: TGTGCCAGCTCACCGAAGGTGGGACAGGGAAACACTGAAGCTTTCTTT. The chain employs TRBV18 and TRBJ1-1, with 9 bases that match TRBD1. V shed 3 bases, J shed 2 bases, and the junction held 7 bases outside the gene matches. The CDR3 has 16 residues. Germline V CDR1 and CDR2: KGHSH, LQKENI.

CDR3 in amino acids: CASSHPSALNQPQHF. The CDR3 region has the DNA TGTGCCAGCAGCCATCCGAGCGCGCTCAATCAGCCCCAGCATTTT. The J gene is TRBJ1-5, the V gene TRBV28; unclear D gene. Germline CDR1 and CDR2: MDHEN and SYDVKM. The germline V and J ends were trimmed by 6 bases and 3 bases, with 15 bases remaining between them. CDR3 length: 15 residues. The whole variable domain, remainder taken from reference TRBV28 and TRBJ1-5, is DVKVTQSSRYLVKRTGEKVFLECVQDMDHENMFWYRQDPGLGLRLIYFSYDVKMKEKGDIPEGYSVSREKKERFSLILESASTNQTSMYLCASSHPSALNQPQHFGDGTRLSIL.

The V gene is TRBV7-2, the J gene TRBJ2-5; 8 bases fit TRBD1. This CDR3 comprises 16 residues. Germline V gene data show CDR1 as SGHTA and CDR2 as FQGNSA. V gave up 1 base and J gave up 10 bases; unmatched junction bases: 14. In DNA, the CDR3 is TGTGCCAGCAGCTTAGTTTCGACGGCAGGGGGCCAAAGCCAGTACTTC. Protein: CASSLVSTAGGQSQYF. Full variable domain (remainder filled in from reference TRBV7-2 and TRBJ2-5): GAGVSQSPSNKVTEKGKDVELRCDPISGHTALYWYRQSLGQGLEFLIYFQGNSAPDKSGLPSDRFSAERTGGSVSTLTIQRTQQEDSAVYLCASSLVSTAGGQSQYFGPGTRLLVL.

The CDR3 is CASSLEAGRYEQYF. As DNA, the CDR3 is TGTGCCAGCAGCTTGGAGGCAGGTCGGTACGAGCAGTACTTC. This rearrangement joins TRBV5-4 to TRBJ2-7; the D is unclear. The V end lost 0 bases, the J end lost 4 bases, and 11 bases lay between the germline ends. CDR1 is SGHNT, CDR2 YYREEE, per germline (reference sequence). The CDR3 has 14 residues. The full variable domain, completed using reference TRBV5-4 and TRBJ2-7, is ETGVTQSPTHLIKTRGQQVTLRCSSQSGHNTVSWYQQALGQGPQFIFQYYREEENGRGNFPPRFSGLQFPNYSSELNVNALELDDSALYLCASSLEAGRYEQYFGPGTRLTVT.

The chain is built from TRBV12-5 and TRBJ2-3; D perhaps matches TRBD2 (6 bases). Germline values: CDR1 LGHNT, CDR2 FRNRAP. The CDR3 loop spans 13 amino acids. V was trimmed by 8 bases and J by 1 base, leaving 10 bases between them. CDR3 nucleotide sequence: TGTGCTAGTTTGGCTAGCGGCACAGATACGCAGTATTTT. It specifies CASLASGTDTQYF.

This clone was counted a single time. V is TRBV4-1 and J is TRBJ2-3; 10 nucleotides agree with TRBD2. This CDR3 spans 16 amino acids. The V gene end was trimmed by 8 bases and the J gene end by 0 bases; junction bases not matched to a gene: 8. Per the germline V gene, CDR1 is MGHRA and CDR2 is YSYEKL. The CDR3 DNA reads TGCGCCAGCCTCCCGGGACTAGCGTTCAGCACAGATACGCAGTATTTT. Protein: CASLPGLAFSTDTQYF.

This clone was recorded once. The chain is built from TRBV27 and TRBJ2-1, with 9 positions matching TRBD1. Germline loops: CDR1 MNHEY, CDR2 SMNVEV (reference sequence). V lost 5 bases and J lost 8; bases outside the gene matches: 10. The CDR3 is 15 amino acids. CDR3 bases: TGTGCCAGCAGTAACGGGACAGGGAGTTACCATGAGCAGTTCTTC. It specifies CASSNGTGSYHEQFF.

As DNA, the CDR3 is TGCGCCAGCAGCTTCTCCCAAGAGACCCAGTACTTC. Amino acids: CASSFSQETQYF. This chain joins TRBV5-1 and TRBJ2-5; unclear D gene. Germline V lookup: CDR1 SGHRS, CDR2 YFSETQ. The CDR3 consists of 12 residues. Trimming left V 2 bases short and J 1 base short, with 3 bases between.

V gene TRBV29-1 combines with J gene TRBJ2-1, with a possible D match to TRBD1 (6 bases). V was clipped by 5 bases and J by 6 bases, with 20 bases between them. The CDR3 contains 15 residues. Germline loops: CDR1 SQVTM, CDR2 ANQGSEA. The CDR3 DNA sequence: TGCAGCGTTATGACCGGGACACCCTCGTTCAATGAGCAGTTCTTC. Its translation: CSVMTGTPSFNEQFF.